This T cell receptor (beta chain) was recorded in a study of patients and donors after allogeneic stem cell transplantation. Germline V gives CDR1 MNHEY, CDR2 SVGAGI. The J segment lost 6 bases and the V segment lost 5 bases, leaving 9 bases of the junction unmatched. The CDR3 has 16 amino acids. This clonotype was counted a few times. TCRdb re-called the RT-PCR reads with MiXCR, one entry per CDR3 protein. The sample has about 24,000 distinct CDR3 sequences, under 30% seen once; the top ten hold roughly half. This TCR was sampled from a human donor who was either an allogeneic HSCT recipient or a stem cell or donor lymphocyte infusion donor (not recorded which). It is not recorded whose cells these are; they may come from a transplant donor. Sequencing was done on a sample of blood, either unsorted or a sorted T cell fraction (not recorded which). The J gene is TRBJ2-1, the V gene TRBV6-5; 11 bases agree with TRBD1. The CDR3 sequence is CASSRGTGGSGNEQFF. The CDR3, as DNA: TGTGCCAGCAGTCGTGGGACAGGGGGGAGTGGCAATGAGCAGTTCTTC.